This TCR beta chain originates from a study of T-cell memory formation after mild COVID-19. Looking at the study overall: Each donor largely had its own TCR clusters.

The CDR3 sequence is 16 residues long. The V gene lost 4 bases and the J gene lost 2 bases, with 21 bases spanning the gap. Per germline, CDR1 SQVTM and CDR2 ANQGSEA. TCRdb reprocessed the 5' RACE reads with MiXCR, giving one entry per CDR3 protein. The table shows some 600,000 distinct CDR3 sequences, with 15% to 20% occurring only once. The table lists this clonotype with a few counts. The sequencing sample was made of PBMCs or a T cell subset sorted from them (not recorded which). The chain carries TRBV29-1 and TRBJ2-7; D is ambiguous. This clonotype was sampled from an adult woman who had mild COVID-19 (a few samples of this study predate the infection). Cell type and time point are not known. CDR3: CSVVPPTSLTTYEQYF. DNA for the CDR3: TGCAGCGTTGTGCCCCCGACAAGTTTAACAACCTACGAGCAGTACTTC.